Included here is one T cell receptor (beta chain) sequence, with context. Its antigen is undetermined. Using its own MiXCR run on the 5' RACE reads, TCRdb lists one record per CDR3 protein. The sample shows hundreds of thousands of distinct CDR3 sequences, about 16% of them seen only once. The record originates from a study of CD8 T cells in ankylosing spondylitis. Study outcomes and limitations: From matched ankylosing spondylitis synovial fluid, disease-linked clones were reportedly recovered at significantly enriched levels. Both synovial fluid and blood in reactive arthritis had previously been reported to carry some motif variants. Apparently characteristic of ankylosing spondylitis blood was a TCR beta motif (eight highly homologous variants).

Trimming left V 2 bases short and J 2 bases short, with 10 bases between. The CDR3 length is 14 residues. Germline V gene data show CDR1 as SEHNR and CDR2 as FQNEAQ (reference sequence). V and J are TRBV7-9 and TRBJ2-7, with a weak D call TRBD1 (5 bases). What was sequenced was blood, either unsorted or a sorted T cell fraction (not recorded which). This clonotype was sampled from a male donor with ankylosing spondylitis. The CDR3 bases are TGTGCCAGCAGCTTATTGACAGCACCCTACGAGCAGTACTTC. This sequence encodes CASSLLTAPYEQYF.